This entry is about one T cell receptor (beta chain). This sample is drawn from a study of blood T cell repertoires in COVID-19. Data came from immunoSEQ multiplex PCR; TCRdb stores just in-frame clones and leaves some out. Among hundreds of thousands of clones, about nine tenths were seen once, and the ten largest hold over 9%. Sequenced input: PBMCs or T cells enriched from blood (not recorded which). The clonotype was recovered from a woman in her forties who had recovered from COVID-19.

CDR3: CASSVWDYSSSYNEQFF. The CDR3 DNA is TGTGCCAGCAGCGTTTGGGACTATTCGAGCTCCTACAATGAGCAGTTCTTC. The chain links TRBV7-9 to TRBJ2-1, with TRBD2 matching 7 bases. The V segment lost 5 bases and the J segment 0 bases; nucleotides outside the gene matches: 10. Germline CDR1 and CDR2: SEHNR and FQNEAQ (reference sequence). This CDR3 contains 17 residues. The full variable domain, in which reference TRBV7-9 and TRBJ2-1 provide the parts outside the CDR3, is DTGVSQNPRHKITKRGQNVTFRCDPISEHNRLYWYRQTLGQGPEFLTYFQNEAQLEKSRLLSDRFSAERPKGSFSTLEIQRTEQGDSAMYLCASSVWDYSSSYNEQFFGPGTRLTVL.